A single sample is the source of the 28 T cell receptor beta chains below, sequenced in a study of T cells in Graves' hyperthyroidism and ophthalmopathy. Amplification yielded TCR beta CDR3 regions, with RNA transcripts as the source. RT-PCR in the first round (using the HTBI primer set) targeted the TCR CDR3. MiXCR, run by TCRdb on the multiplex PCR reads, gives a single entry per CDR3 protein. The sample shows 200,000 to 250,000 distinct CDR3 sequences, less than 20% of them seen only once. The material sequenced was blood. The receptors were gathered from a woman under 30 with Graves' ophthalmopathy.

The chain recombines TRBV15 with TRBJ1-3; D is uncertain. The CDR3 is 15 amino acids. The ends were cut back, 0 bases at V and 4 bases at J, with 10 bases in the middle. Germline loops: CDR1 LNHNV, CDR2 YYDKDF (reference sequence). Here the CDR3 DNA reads TGTGCCACCAGCAGAGATCGGTCGGGGGGAAACACCATATATTTT. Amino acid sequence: CATSRDRSGGNTIYF.

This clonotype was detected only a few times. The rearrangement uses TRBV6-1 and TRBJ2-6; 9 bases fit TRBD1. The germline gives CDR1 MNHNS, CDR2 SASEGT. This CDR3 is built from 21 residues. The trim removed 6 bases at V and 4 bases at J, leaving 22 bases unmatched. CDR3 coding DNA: TGTGCCAGCAGCGTATTTTTAAAGACCGGGACAGGGCGTCGAGGGGCCAACGTCCTGACTTTC. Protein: CASSVFLKTGTGRRGANVLTF.

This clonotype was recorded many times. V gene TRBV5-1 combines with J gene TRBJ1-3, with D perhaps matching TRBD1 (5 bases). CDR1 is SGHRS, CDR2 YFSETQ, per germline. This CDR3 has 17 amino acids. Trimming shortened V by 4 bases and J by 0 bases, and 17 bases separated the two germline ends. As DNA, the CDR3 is TGCGCCAGCAGCCCATTAGGGACGGGTGACTCTGGAAACACCATATATTTT. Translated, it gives CASSPLGTGDSGNTIYF.

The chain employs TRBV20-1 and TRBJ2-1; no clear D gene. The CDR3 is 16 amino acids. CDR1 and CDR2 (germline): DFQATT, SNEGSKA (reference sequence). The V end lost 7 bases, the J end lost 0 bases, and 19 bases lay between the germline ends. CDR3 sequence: CSVGLRIKSSYNEQFF. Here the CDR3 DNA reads TGCAGTGTTGGGTTGCGGATAAAGAGCTCCTACAATGAGCAGTTCTTC.

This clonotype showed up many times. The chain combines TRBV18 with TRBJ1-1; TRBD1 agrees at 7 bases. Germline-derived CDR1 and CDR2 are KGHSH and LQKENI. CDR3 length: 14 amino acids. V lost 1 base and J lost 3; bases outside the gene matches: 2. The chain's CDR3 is CASSPQGADTEAFF. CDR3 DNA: TGTGCCAGCTCACCACAGGGGGCGGACACTGAAGCTTTCTTT. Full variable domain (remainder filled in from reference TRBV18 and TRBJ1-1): NAGVMQNPRHLVRRRGQEARLRCSPMKGHSHVYWYRQLPEEGLKFMVYLQKENIIDESGMPKERFSAEFPKEGPSILRIQQVVRGDSAAYFCASSPQGADTEAFFGQGTRLTVV.

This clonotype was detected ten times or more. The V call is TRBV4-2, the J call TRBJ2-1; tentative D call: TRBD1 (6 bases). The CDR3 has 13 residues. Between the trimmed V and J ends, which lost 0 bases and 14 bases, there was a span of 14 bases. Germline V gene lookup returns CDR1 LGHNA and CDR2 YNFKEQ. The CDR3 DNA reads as TGTGCCAGCAGCCAAGATAACGGGACACCGGAGTTCTTC. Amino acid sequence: CASSQDNGTPEFF.

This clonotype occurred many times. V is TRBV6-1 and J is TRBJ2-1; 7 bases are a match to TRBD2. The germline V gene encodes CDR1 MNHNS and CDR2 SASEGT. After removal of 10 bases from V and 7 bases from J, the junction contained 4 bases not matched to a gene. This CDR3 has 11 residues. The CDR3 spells CATWRGNEQFF. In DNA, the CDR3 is TGTGCCACCTGGCGGGGGAATGAGCAGTTCTTC.

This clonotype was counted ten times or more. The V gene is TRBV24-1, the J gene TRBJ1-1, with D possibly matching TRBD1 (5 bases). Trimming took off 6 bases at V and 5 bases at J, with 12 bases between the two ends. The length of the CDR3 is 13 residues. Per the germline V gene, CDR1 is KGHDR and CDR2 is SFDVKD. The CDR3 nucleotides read TGTGCCACCAGTCAGGGTTGGAGGACTGAAGCTTTCTTT. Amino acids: CATSQGWRTEAFF.

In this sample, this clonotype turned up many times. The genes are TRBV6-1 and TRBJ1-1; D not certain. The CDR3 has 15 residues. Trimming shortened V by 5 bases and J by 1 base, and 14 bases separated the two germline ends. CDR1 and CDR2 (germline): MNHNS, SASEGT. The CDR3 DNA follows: TGTGCCAGCAGTCTAAATTCGGGAAGGAACACTGAAGCTTTCTTT. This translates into CASSLNSGRNTEAFF.

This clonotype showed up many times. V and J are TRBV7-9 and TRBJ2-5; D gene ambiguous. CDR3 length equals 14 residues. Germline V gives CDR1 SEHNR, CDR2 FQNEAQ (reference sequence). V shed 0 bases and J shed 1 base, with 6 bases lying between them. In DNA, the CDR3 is TGTGCCAGCAGCTTAGCGGGCGTCCAAGAGACCCAGTACTTC. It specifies CASSLAGVQETQYF.

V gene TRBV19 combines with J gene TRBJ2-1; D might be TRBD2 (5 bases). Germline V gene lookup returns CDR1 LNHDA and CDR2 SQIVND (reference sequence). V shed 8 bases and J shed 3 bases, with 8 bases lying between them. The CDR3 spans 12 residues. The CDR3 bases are TGTGCCAGTGGCGGGTTCTACAATGAGCAGTTCTTC. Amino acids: CASGGFYNEQFF.

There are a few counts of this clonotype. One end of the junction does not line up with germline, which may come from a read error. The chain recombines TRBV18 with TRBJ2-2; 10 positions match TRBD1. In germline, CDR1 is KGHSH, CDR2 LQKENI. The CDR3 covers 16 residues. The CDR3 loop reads CASSLPGTGDTRELFF. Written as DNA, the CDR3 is TGTGCCAGCTCACTACCCGGGACAGGGGACACCAGGGAGCTGTTTTTT.

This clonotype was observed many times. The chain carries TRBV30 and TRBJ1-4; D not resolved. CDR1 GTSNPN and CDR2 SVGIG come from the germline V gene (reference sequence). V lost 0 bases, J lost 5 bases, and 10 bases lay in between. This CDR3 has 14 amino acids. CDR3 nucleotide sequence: TGTGCCTGGAGTGTACCGCAGAAAAATGAAAAACTGTTTTTT. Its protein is CAWSVPQKNEKLFF.

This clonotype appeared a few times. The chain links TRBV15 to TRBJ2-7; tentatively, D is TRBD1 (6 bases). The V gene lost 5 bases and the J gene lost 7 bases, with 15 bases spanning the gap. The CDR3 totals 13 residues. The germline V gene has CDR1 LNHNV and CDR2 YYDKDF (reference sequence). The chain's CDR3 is CATSYGGGSEQYF. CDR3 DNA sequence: TGTGCCACCAGCTATGGGGGCGGGTCTGAGCAGTACTTC.

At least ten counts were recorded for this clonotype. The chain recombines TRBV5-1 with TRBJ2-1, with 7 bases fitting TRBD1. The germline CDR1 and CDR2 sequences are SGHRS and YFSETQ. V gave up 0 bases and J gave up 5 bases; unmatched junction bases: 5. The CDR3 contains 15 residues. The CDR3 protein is CASSLDDRVDNEQFF. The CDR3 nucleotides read TGCGCCAGCAGCTTGGACGACAGGGTAGACAATGAGCAGTTCTTC.

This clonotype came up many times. Here the CDR3 reads CASSSPPGLGGYSNQPQHF. The DNA of the CDR3 is TGTGCCAGCAGTTCTCCCCCCGGGCTGGGAGGGTATAGCAATCAGCCCCAGCATTTT. The genes are TRBV28 and TRBJ1-5; D is unresolved. The CDR3 is made up of 19 amino acids. Germline lookup yields CDR1 MDHEN and CDR2 SYDVKM. The V gene lost 4 bases and the J gene lost 0 bases, with 22 bases spanning the gap.

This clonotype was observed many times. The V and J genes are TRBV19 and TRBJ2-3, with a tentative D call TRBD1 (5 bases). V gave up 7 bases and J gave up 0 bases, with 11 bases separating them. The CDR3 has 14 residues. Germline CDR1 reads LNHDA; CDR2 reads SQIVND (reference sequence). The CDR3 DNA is TGTGCCAGTACTACGCCAGGGAGCACAGATACGCAGTATTTT. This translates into CASTTPGSTDTQYF.

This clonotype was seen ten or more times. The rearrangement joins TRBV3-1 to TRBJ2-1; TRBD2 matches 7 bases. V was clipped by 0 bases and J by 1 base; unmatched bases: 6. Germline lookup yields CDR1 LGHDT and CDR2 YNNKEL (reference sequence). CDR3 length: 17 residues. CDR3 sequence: CASSQDLRAGSYNEQFF. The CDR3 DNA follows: TGTGCCAGCAGCCAAGATCTGCGAGCGGGGTCCTACAATGAGCAGTTCTTC.

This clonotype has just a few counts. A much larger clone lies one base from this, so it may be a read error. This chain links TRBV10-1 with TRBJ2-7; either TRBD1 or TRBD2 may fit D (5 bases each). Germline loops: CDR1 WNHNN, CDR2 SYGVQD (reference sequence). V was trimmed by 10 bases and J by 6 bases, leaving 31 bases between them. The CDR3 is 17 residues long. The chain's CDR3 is CANHSKRTRDPLPEQYF. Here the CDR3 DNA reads TGCGCCAACCATTCCAAACGGACCAGGGACCCTCTCCCCGAGCAGTACTTC.

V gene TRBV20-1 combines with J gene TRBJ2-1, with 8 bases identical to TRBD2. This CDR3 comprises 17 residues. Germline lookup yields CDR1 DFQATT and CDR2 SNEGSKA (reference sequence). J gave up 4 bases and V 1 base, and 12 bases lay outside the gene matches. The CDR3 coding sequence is TGCAGTGCTAGAGTTTTCCGGGGACTAGGAACATACAATGAGCAGTTCTTC. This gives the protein CSARVFRGLGTYNEQFF.

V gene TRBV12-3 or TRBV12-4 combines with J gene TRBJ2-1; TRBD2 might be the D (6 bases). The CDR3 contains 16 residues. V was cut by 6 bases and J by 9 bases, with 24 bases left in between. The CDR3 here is CASRLGAGSASGEQFF. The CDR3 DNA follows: TGTGCCAGCAGACTTGGGGCGGGATCGGCCTCTGGTGAGCAGTTCTTC.

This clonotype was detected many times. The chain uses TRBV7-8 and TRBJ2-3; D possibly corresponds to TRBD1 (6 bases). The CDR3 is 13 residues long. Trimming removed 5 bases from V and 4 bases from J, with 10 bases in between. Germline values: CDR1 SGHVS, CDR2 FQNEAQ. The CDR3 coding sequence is TGTGCCAGCAGCCCTCAGGGGCCAGATACGCAGTATTTT. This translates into CASSPQGPDTQYF.

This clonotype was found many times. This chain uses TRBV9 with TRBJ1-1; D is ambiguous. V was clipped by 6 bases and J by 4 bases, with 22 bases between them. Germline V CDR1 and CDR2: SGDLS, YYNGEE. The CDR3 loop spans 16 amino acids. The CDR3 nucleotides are TGTGCCAGCACCCACAAACCCCTGACCCCGGCCACTGAAGCTTTCTTT. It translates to CASTHKPLTPATEAFF.

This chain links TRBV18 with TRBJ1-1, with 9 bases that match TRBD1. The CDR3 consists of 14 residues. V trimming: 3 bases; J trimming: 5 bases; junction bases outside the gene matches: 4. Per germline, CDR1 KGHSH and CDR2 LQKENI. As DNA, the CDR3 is TGTGCCAGCTCACCCGACAGGGGGAAAACTGAAGCTTTCTTT. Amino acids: CASSPDRGKTEAFF.

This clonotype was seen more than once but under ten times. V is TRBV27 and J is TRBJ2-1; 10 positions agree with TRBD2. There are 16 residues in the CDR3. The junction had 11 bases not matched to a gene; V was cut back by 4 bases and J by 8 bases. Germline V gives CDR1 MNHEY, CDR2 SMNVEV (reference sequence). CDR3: CASSSPLAGGGDEQFF. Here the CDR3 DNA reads TGTGCCAGCAGTTCCCCCTTAGCGGGAGGAGGGGATGAGCAGTTCTTC.

CDR3 amino acids: CASSLSSYLEQETQYF. The CDR3 region has the DNA TGTGCCAGCTCCTTATCATCTTACCTAGAGCAAGAGACCCAGTACTTC. The J gene is TRBJ2-5, the V gene TRBV2, with D unresolved. The CDR3 length is 16 residues. The V gene lost 8 bases and the J gene lost 2 bases, with 21 bases spanning the gap. The germline gives CDR1 SNHLY, CDR2 FYNNEI.

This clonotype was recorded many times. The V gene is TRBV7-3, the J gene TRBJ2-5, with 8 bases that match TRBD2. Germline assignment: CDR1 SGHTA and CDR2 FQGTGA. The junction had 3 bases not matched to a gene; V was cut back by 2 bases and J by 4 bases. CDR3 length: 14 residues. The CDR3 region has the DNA TGTGCCAGCAGCTTACGGGGGGGCCGAGAGACCCAGTACTTC. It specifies CASSLRGGRETQYF.

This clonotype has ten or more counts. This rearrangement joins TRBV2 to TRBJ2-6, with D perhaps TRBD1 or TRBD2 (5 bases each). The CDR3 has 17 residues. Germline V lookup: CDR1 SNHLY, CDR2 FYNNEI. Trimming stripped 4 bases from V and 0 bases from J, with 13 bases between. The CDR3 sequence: CASSAAGASSGANVLTF. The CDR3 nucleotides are TGTGCCAGCAGTGCCGCCGGGGCGAGCTCTGGGGCCAACGTCCTGACTTTC.